The entry below describes one TCR beta chain. The antigen is not known. This sample stems from a study of early T cells in non-severe SARS-CoV-2 infection. Study context: The chains were unpaired, and the sequenced material was bulk RNA from unsorted whole blood. Findings of the study overall: The study's VDJdb matching favored anti-spike CD8 responses and missed private and CD4 specificities.

Tagging with unique molecular identifiers was applied to individual cDNA molecules. TCRdb re-analysed the 5' RACE reads in MiXCR, keeping a single row per CDR3 protein. Of 110,000 or so distinct CDR3 sequences listed, about 12% are singletons. Germline loops: CDR1 SQVTM, CDR2 ANQGSEA. Trimming took off 7 bases at V and 4 bases at J, with 14 bases between the two ends. The CDR3 contains 13 residues. The chain is built from TRBV29-1 and TRBJ2-1; TRBD1 or TRBD2 may be the D gene (5 bases each). This sequence originates from an adult who was a healthcare worker with PCR-confirmed SARS-CoV-2 infection or an uninfected control (not recorded which). The specimen was whole blood. The CDR3 DNA reads TGCAGCGGGGGACCGACAAGGTACAATGAGCAGTTCTTC. Translated: CSGGPTRYNEQFF.